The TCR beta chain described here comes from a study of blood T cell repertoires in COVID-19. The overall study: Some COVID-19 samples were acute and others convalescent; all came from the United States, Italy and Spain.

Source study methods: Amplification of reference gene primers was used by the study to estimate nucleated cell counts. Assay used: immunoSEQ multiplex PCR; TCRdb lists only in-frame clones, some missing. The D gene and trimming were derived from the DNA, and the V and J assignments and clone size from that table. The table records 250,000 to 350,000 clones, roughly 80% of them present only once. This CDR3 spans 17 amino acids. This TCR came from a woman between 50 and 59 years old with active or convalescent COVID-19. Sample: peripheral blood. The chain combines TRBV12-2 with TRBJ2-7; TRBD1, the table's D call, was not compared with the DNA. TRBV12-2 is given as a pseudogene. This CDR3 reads CASRPLPPPQGSYEQYF. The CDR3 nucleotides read TGTGCAAGTCGCCCCCTACCCCCGCCCCAGGGCTCCTACGAGCAGTACTTC.